The subject of this entry is one T cell receptor beta chain. The antigen remains unidentified. With 6 bases clipped from V and 3 bases from J, the junction kept 5 bases outside the gene matches. CDR1 and CDR2 from the germline V gene are SGHTA and FQGNSA. This CDR3 is 15 amino acids long. The sample comes from a study of blood T cells in healthy people across ages. Study results and caveats: Because sorting was not performed, PBMCs prevented conclusive naive versus antigen-experienced comparison. There was no known CMV status for donors, so expanded clonotype changes were possibly confounded.

Through a sample-barcoded 5' primer and a J-beta primer mix, a second PCR was run for 7 to 11 cycles. TCRdb re-derived calls from the 5' RACE reads in MiXCR, one entry per CDR3 protein. The sample lists roughly 1.9 million distinct CDR3 sequences; 35% to 50% were seen once. Sequenced input: blood. The TCR originated in a human donor in good health. The rearrangement uses TRBV7-2 and TRBJ2-7, with 13 nucleotides matching TRBD2. This CDR3 is CASSPTSGGNYEQYF. CDR3 DNA: TGTGCCAGCAGTCCGACTAGCGGGGGGAACTACGAGCAGTACTTC.